This T cell receptor beta chain derives from a study of blood T cell repertoires in COVID-19. Overall study: The origin of the acute and convalescent COVID-19 samples was the United States, Italy and Spain. The cDNA or gDNA used as material had been derived from T cells, B-cell-depleted T cells, or PBMCs.

Methods used by the authors: Researchers report that nucleated cell counts were estimated from reference gene primer amplification. Only in-frame clones appear in the TCRdb table, and some are missing; sequencing was by immunoSEQ multiplex PCR. V and J calls and clone size are copied from that table; D and trimming were computed from the DNA. The data contain roughly 320,000 clones, 75% to 90% of them singletons. The V gene lost 0 bases and the J gene lost 4 bases, with 8 bases spanning the gap. Germline V lookup: CDR1 SGHKS, CDR2 YYEKEE (reference sequence). The CDR3 spans 13 residues. The Seattle site enrolled patients during active infection and followed them longitudinally.

Sample: peripheral blood. The receptor's source is a woman between 45 and 65 years old with COVID-19, enrolled during active disease. This chain connects TRBV5-5 to TRBJ2-7; D is unresolved. The CDR3 DNA follows: TGTGCCAGCAGCTTGGGCGTCTTTTACGAGCAGTACTTC. It codes for CASSLGVFYEQYF.